The sequence of this TCR beta chain was determined in a study of shared clonotypes between healthy human individuals. Clones were read by immunoSEQ multiplex PCR, and TCRdb kept only the in-frame ones, dropping some. This table has about 1.5 million clones, nearly 99% appearing once. CDR1 is LGHNA and CDR2 is YSLEER in the germline V gene. The V end lost 1 base, the J end lost 4 bases, and 6 bases lay between the germline ends. CDR3 length: 13 amino acids. Material: naive CD4+ T cells sorted from blood. Subset reported: CD45RA+ positively selected. The receptor comes from a man aged 25-40 years in good health. This chain uses TRBV4-3 with TRBJ2-3, with a possible D match to TRBD2 (6 bases). CDR3: CASSQAGADTQYF. CDR3 DNA sequence: TGCGCCAGCAGCCAAGCGGGAGCAGATACGCAGTATTTT.